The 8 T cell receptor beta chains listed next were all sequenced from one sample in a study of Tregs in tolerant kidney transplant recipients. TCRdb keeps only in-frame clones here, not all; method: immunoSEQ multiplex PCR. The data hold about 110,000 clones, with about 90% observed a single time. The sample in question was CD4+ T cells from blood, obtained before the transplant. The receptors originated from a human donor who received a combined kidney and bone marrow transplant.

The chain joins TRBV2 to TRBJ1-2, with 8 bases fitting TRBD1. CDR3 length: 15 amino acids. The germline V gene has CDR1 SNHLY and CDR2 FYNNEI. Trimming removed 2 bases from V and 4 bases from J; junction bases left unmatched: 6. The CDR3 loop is CASSEPDRGGYGYTF. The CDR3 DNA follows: TGTGCCAGCAGTGAACCCGACAGGGGTGGCTATGGCTACACCTTC.

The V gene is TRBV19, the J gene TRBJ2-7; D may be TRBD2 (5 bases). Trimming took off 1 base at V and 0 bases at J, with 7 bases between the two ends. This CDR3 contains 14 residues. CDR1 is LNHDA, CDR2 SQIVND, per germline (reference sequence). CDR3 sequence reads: CASSIAGSSYEQYF. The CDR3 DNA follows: TGTGCCAGTAGTATAGCGGGGAGCTCCTACGAGCAGTACTTC.

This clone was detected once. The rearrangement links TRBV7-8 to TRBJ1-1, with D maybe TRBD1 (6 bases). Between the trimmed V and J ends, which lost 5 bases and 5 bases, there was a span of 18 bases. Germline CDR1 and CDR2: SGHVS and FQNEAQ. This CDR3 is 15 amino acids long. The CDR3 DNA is TGTGCCAGCAGCCCCCGGGACAAAAAGAGGACTGAAGCTTTCTTT. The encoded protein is CASSPRDKKRTEAFF.

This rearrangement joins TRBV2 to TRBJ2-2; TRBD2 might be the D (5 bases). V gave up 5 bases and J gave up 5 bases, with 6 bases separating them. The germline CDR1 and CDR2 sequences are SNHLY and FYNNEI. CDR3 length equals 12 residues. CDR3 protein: CASSRLTGELFF. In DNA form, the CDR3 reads TGTGCCAGCAGTAGACTAACCGGGGAGCTGTTTTTT.

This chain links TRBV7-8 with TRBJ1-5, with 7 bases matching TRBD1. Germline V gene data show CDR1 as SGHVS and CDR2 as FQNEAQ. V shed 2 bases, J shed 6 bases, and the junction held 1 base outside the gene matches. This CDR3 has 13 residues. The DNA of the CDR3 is TGTGCCAGCAGCTTATCAGGGGGTCAGCCCCAGCATTTT. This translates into CASSLSGGQPQHF.

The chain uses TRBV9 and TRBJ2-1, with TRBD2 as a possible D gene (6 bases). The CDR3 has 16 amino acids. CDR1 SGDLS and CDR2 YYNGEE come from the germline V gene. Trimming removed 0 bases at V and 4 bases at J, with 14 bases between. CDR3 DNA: TGTGCCAGCAGCGTAGATGGACGGGGGTTTTACAATGAGCAGTTCTTC. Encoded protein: CASSVDGRGFYNEQFF. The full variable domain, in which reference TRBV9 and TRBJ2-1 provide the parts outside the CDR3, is DSGVTQTPKHLITATGQRVTLRCSPRSGDLSVYWYQQSLDQGLQFLIQYYNGEERAKGNILERFSAQQFPDLHSELNLSSLELGDSALYFCASSVDGRGFYNEQFFGPGTRLTVL.

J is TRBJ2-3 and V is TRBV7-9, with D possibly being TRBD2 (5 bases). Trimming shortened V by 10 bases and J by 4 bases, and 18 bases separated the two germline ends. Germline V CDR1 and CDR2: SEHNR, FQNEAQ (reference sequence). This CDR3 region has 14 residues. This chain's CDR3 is CATRLEAAADTQYF. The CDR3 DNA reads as TGTGCCACCAGACTTGAAGCAGCGGCAGATACGCAGTATTTT.

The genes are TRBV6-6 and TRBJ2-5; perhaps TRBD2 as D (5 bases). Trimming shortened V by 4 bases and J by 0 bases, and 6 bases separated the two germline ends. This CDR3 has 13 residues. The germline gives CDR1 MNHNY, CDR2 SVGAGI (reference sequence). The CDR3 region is CASSSADQETQYF. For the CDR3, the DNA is TGTGCCAGCAGTTCAGCGGACCAAGAGACCCAGTACTTC.